These T cell receptor beta chains were read from a single sample in a study of T cell responses to AZD1222 COVID-19 vaccine. The repertoire was sequenced with immunoSEQ multiplex PCR; TCRdb's copy has only in-frame clones and lacks some. The sample holds some 47,000 clones, under 85% seen once. Here the sequenced sample was peripheral blood, taken on day 0 of AZD1222 vaccination. These TCRs come from an adult in good health. The CDR3 runs from the conserved cysteine through the conserved F or W. The order of the fields is D gene, V gene, clone size, J gene, CDR3 DNA, CDR3 protein. A D gene is named only where the DNA matches it firmly. Clone size is shown for a subset of rows, as once, few, many or a class of expanded clone.

d_call: .; v_call: TRBV2; clone_size: .; j_call: TRBJ2-3; cdr3_nt: TGTGCCAGCACCTTTGGGGATACGCAGTATTTT; cdr3_aa: CASTFGDTQYF
d_call: .; v_call: TRBV2; clone_size: .; j_call: TRBJ1-5; cdr3_nt: TGTGCCAGCACGGTCGGAAGGGAAACTAAGCCCCAGCATTTT; cdr3_aa: CASTVGRETKPQHF
d_call: .; v_call: TRBV7-9; clone_size: .; j_call: TRBJ2-7; cdr3_nt: TGTGCCAGCAGCTGGGGACCGGTGGGAGAGCAGTACTTC; cdr3_aa: CASSWGPVGEQYF
d_call: .; v_call: TRBV2; clone_size: .; j_call: TRBJ1-6; cdr3_nt: TGTGCCAGCAGTGAAGTCAGGACGGCTAATAATTCACCCCTCCACTTT; cdr3_aa: CASSEVRTANNSPLHF
d_call: .; v_call: TRBV5-6; clone_size: .; j_call: TRBJ2-5; cdr3_nt: TGTGCCAGCAGCTTCGTCGGAGGGGTCGTGCAAGAGACCCAGTACTTC; cdr3_aa: CASSFVGGVVQETQYF
d_call: TRBD1; v_call: TRBV6-2/TRBV6-3; clone_size: .; j_call: TRBJ1-5; cdr3_nt: TGTGCCAGCAGTTACTACAGGGGCGGTCAGCCCCAGCATTTT; cdr3_aa: CASSYYRGGQPQHF
d_call: TRBD1; v_call: TRBV2; clone_size: .; j_call: TRBJ2-5; cdr3_nt: TGTGCCACAAACAGGGGCCAAGAGACCCAGTACTTC; cdr3_aa: CATNRGQETQYF
d_call: TRBD1; v_call: TRBV2; clone_size: .; j_call: TRBJ2-2; cdr3_nt: TGTGCCAGCAGTGAGTGGACAGGGGCCACCGGGGAGCTGTTTTTT; cdr3_aa: CASSEWTGATGELFF
d_call: .; v_call: TRBV28; clone_size: .; j_call: TRBJ1-5; cdr3_nt: TGTGCCAGCAGTTTATTAGGGGTCGGGCAGCCCCAGCATTTT; cdr3_aa: CASSLLGVGQPQHF
d_call: .; v_call: TRBV28; clone_size: .; j_call: TRBJ2-2; cdr3_nt: TGTGCCAGCCGGGGCGGCACCGGGGAGCTGTTTTTT; cdr3_aa: CASRGGTGELFF
d_call: .; v_call: TRBV19; clone_size: .; j_call: TRBJ1-5; cdr3_nt: TGTGCCAGTAGTATAGTGGGATTTAGCAATCAGCCCCAGCATTTT; cdr3_aa: CASSIVGFSNQPQHF
d_call: .; v_call: TRBV24-1; clone_size: .; j_call: TRBJ2-7; cdr3_nt: TGTGCCACCAGTGACACCGGGACGGGGGCCTACGAGCAGTACTTC; cdr3_aa: CATSDTGTGAYEQYF
d_call: .; v_call: TRBV9; clone_size: .; j_call: TRBJ2-5; cdr3_nt: TGTGCCAGCAGCGTAGGCCTAGGGGGGAGGGAGACCCAGTACTTC; cdr3_aa: CASSVGLGGRETQYF
d_call: .; v_call: TRBV5-4; clone_size: .; j_call: TRBJ1-4; cdr3_nt: TGTGCCAGCAGCTTGTTAGGGAATGAAAAACTGTTTTTT; cdr3_aa: CASSLLGNEKLFF
d_call: TRBD1; v_call: TRBV30; clone_size: .; j_call: TRBJ2-5; cdr3_nt: TGTGCCTGGAGTGTTACAGGGGTACATGAGACCCAGTACTTC; cdr3_aa: CAWSVTGVHETQYF
d_call: .; v_call: TRBV30; clone_size: .; j_call: TRBJ2-7; cdr3_nt: TGTGCCTTCGCGACCAGCTACGAGCAGTACTTC; cdr3_aa: CAFATSYEQYF
d_call: .; v_call: TRBV6-1; clone_size: few; j_call: TRBJ1-1; cdr3_nt: TGTGCCAGCAGTGAAGGCGGGGGTCAGGGTTACACTGAAGCTTTCTTT; cdr3_aa: CASSEGGGQGYTEAFF
d_call: .; v_call: TRBV28; clone_size: .; j_call: TRBJ1-4; cdr3_nt: TGTGCCACCCGGGACACCGGATGGGAAAAACTGTTTTTT; cdr3_aa: CATRDTGWEKLFF
d_call: TRBD2; v_call: TRBV28; clone_size: .; j_call: TRBJ2-3; cdr3_nt: TGTGCCAGCAGTTTATTAGGGACTAGCGGCGATACGCAGTATTTT; cdr3_aa: CASSLLGTSGDTQYF
d_call: TRBD2; v_call: TRBV5-1; clone_size: .; j_call: TRBJ2-7; cdr3_nt: TGCGCCAGCAGCTTGGCCGGGGCTAGCGGGAGTATCGAGCAGTACTTC; cdr3_aa: CASSLAGASGSIEQYF
d_call: .; v_call: TRBV9; clone_size: once; j_call: TRBJ1-5; cdr3_nt: TGTGCCAGCAGCCTTCGATCAAATCAGCCCCAGCATTTT; cdr3_aa: CASSLRSNQPQHF
d_call: .; v_call: TRBV5-1; clone_size: medium-sized; j_call: TRBJ2-5; cdr3_nt: TGCGCCAGCAGCTTTTTACGGACAGTGGGAAAAGAGACCCAGTACTTC; cdr3_aa: CASSFLRTVGKETQYF